Presented here are 22 T cell receptor beta chains from one specimen sequenced in a study of T cells in Graves' hyperthyroidism and ophthalmopathy. Amplification of TCR beta CDR3 regions was performed using RNA transcripts as template. First-round RT-PCR with HTBI primers amplified the TCR CDR3 region. TCRdb fed the multiplex PCR reads into MiXCR, producing one record per CDR3 protein. Of about 350,000 distinct CDR3 sequences listed, about 15% are singletons. Sequenced material: blood. The receptors stem from a woman between 25 and 40 years old with Graves' hyperthyroidism.

This clonotype was seen a few times. The chain joins TRBV28 to TRBJ1-4, with D perhaps TRBD1 (5 bases). Trimming removed 3 bases at V and 4 bases at J, with 18 bases between. This CDR3 has 17 amino acids. Germline CDR1 and CDR2: MDHEN and SYDVKM. DNA of the CDR3: TGTGCCAGCAGTTTTGCGGGGCCGAAGAGGAATAATGAAAAACTGTTTTTT. It specifies CASSFAGPKRNNEKLFF. Combining the CDR3 with reference TRBV28 and TRBJ1-4 gives the whole variable domain DVKVTQSSRYLVKRTGEKVFLECVQDMDHENMFWYRQDPGLGLRLIYFSYDVKMKEKGDIPEGYSVSREKKERFSLILESASTNQTSMYLCASSFAGPKRNNEKLFFGSGTQLSVL.

V usage is TRBV6-5 and J usage is TRBJ1-3, with no clear D. CDR1 and CDR2 from the germline V gene are MNHEY and SVGAGI. V was cut by 2 bases and J by 0 bases, with 8 bases left in between. The CDR3 runs 15 residues. CDR3 bases: TGTGCCAGCAGTTACGGTTCAAGCTCTGGAAACACCATATATTTT. Amino acids: CASSYGSSSGNTIYF.

This clonotype was recorded at least ten times. CDR3 nucleotides: TGTGCCAGCAGTTTCCGACTAGCGGGAGTTCACGAGCAGTACTTC. Translated, it gives CASSFRLAGVHEQYF. J is TRBJ2-7 and V is TRBV28, with 12 bases fitting TRBD2. This CDR3 spans 15 amino acids. Looked up from germline, CDR1 is MDHEN and CDR2 is SYDVKM. V shed 3 bases, J shed 5 bases, and the junction held 5 bases outside the gene matches.

Ten or more counts support this clonotype. The chain has TRBV28 and TRBJ1-5; D is unclear. CDR1 and CDR2 (germline): MDHEN, SYDVKM. The V end lost 4 bases, the J end lost 0 bases, and 7 bases lay between the germline ends. CDR3 length: 14 residues. The CDR3 DNA sequence: TGTGCCAGCAGTTCGGGCCATAGCAATCAGCCCCAGCATTTT. It is translated as CASSSGHSNQPQHF. Full variable domain (remainder filled in from reference TRBV28 and TRBJ1-5): DVKVTQSSRYLVKRTGEKVFLECVQDMDHENMFWYRQDPGLGLRLIYFSYDVKMKEKGDIPEGYSVSREKKERFSLILESASTNQTSMYLCASSSGHSNQPQHFGDGTRLSIL.

This clonotype was seen a few times. V and J are TRBV7-2 and TRBJ2-6; weak D call: TRBD2 (5 bases). V was clipped by 6 bases and J by 2 bases, with 11 bases between them. Germline CDR1 SGHTA, CDR2 FQGNSA. CDR3 size: 15 residues. In DNA form, the CDR3 reads TGTGCCAGCAGGCGAGGGTATACTGGGGCCAACGTCCTGACTTTC. Residues: CASRRGYTGANVLTF.

Here the CDR3 reads CASRGLADDNEQFF. In DNA form, the CDR3 reads TGTGCCAGCAGGGGACTAGCGGATGACAATGAGCAGTTCTTC. The chain is built from TRBV27 and TRBJ2-1; 11 bases map to TRBD2. After removal of 6 bases from V and 5 bases from J, the junction contained 3 bases not matched to a gene. CDR1 is MNHEY and CDR2 is SMNVEV in the germline V gene (reference sequence). The CDR3 sequence is 14 residues long.

This clonotype was counted between two and nine times. At one end, the junction sequence differs from germline, possibly due to a read error. The chain couples TRBV2 to TRBJ2-1; TRBD1 agrees at 7 bases. This CDR3 spans 15 amino acids. The germline V gene encodes CDR1 SNHLY and CDR2 FYNNEI. The CDR3: CTSVKTGLTYNEQFF. CDR3 in DNA: TGTACCAGCGTGAAGACAGGGTTAACCTACAATGAGCAGTTCTTC.

The sample holds a few counts of this clonotype. The rearrangement links TRBV3-1 to TRBJ2-1; 9 nucleotides match TRBD2. Trimming removed 1 base from V and 4 bases from J; junction bases left unmatched: 2. CDR1 is LGHDT, CDR2 YNNKEL, per germline (reference sequence). The CDR3 runs 15 residues. CDR3 amino acids: CASSQGSGGYNEQFF. CDR3 DNA sequence: TGTGCCAGCAGCCAAGGTAGCGGGGGATACAATGAGCAGTTCTTC.

The chain is built from TRBV4-1 and TRBJ1-4, with unresolved D. The CDR3 contains 13 residues. V gave up 3 bases and J gave up 5 bases, with 7 bases separating them. Germline loops: CDR1 MGHRA, CDR2 YSYEKL. The CDR3 nucleotides are TGCGCCAGCAGCCAGAGGGAAAATGAAAAACTGTTTTTT. Translating gives CASSQRENEKLFF.

With respect to this clonotype: A read error may explain this, as a much larger clone is one base away. The chain is built from TRBV6-1 and TRBJ2-7; the D is unclear. The V end lost 6 bases, the J end lost 2 bases, and 2 bases lay between the germline ends. The CDR3 is 10 residues long. Per the germline V gene, CDR1 is MNHNS and CDR2 is SASEGT. The CDR3 nucleotides are TGTGCCAGCAGGACCTACGAGCAGTACTTC. Translated: CASRTYEQYF.

A few counts support this clonotype. The chain joins TRBV6-1 to TRBJ2-6; D unresolved. The CDR3 contains 23 residues. Between the trimmed V and J ends, which lost 5 bases and 1 base, there was a span of 33 bases. Looked up from germline, CDR1 is MNHNS and CDR2 is SASEGT. The CDR3 sequence is CASSYSSGSGSLKRISGANVLTF. The CDR3 region has the DNA TGTGCCAGCAGTTATTCTTCTGGATCGGGCTCGCTCAAACGGATTTCTGGGGCCAACGTCCTGACTTTC.

In its sample, this clonotype was seen many times. This sequence joins TRBV27 and TRBJ2-7, with D perhaps matching TRBD2 (6 bases). The germline V gene has CDR1 MNHEY and CDR2 SMNVEV (reference sequence). This CDR3 spans 13 amino acids. With 1 base removed from V and 8 bases from J, the gap between germline ends came to 12 bases. This CDR3 reads CASSLWDGGQQYF. CDR3 DNA sequence: TGTGCCAGCAGTTTATGGGACGGGGGTCAGCAGTACTTC.

Ten or more counts support this clonotype. The V and J genes are TRBV28 and TRBJ2-2, with unresolved D. V shed 2 bases and J shed 5 bases, with 3 bases lying between them. The CDR3 loop spans 12 amino acids. The germline gives CDR1 MDHEN, CDR2 SYDVKM. In DNA form, the CDR3 reads TGTGCCAGCAGTTTACGAACCGGGGAGCTGTTTTTT. This translates into CASSLRTGELFF.

A word on this clonotype: With a much larger clone just one base away, this may be a read error. V gene TRBV3-1 combines with J gene TRBJ1-2; D is uncertain. CDR3 length equals 14 residues. The germline CDR1 and CDR2 sequences are LGHDT and YNNKEL (reference sequence). DNA of the CDR3: TGTGCCAGCAGCCAAGTTAGTCGGACCTATGACTACACCTTC. Its translation: CASSQVSRTYDYTF.

The rearrangement joins TRBV20-1 to TRBJ2-3; 11 bases are a match to TRBD2. V was pared by 7 bases and J by 5 bases, with 5 bases of the junction left unmatched. This CDR3 is 13 amino acids long. Per germline, CDR1 DFQATT and CDR2 SNEGSKA (reference sequence). CDR3: CSVAGGPGDTQYF. As DNA, the CDR3 is TGCAGTGTAGCGGGAGGGCCAGGAGATACGCAGTATTTT.

This clonotype was counted many times. This chain joins TRBV24-1 and TRBJ2-5; 12 nucleotides line up with TRBD2. The CDR3 consists of 16 residues. With V trimmed by 4 bases and J by 4 bases, 6 bases remained unmatched. The germline V gene encodes CDR1 KGHDR and CDR2 SFDVKD. The DNA of the CDR3 is TGTGCCACCAGTGACCGACTAGCGGGAGTACTAGAGACCCAGTACTTC. The encoded protein is CATSDRLAGVLETQYF.

This clonotype was picked up one time. The chain joins TRBV2 to TRBJ2-1; 8 positions match TRBD1. The CDR3 is made up of 14 amino acids. Trimming removed 3 bases from V and 6 bases from J; junction bases left unmatched: 4. CDR1 and CDR2 (germline): SNHLY, FYNNEI. This CDR3 reads CASSEGRGRNEQFF. As DNA, the CDR3 is TGTGCCAGCAGTGAGGGCAGGGGGCGCAATGAGCAGTTCTTC. The whole variable domain, filled in from reference TRBV2 and TRBJ2-1, reads EPEVTQTPSHQVTQMGQEVILRCVPISNHLYFYWYRQILGQKVEFLVSFYNNEISEKSEIFDDQFSVERPDGSNFTLKIRSTKLEDSAMYFCASSEGRGRNEQFFGPGTRLTVL.

This clonotype was seen many times. The chain carries TRBV9 and TRBJ2-7; D call uncertain. The CDR3 is 14 amino acids. Germline CDR1 and CDR2: SGDLS and YYNGEE. V was cut by 0 bases and J by 0 bases, with 7 bases left in between. The CDR3 region has the DNA TGTGCCAGCAGCGTAGGGCGAGGCTCCTACGAGCAGTACTTC. Residues: CASSVGRGSYEQYF.

This clonotype was picked up many times. This chain joins TRBV7-2 and TRBJ1-2, with D perhaps matching TRBD1 (5 bases). Germline CDR1 is SGHTA and CDR2 is FQGNSA. The V end was cut by 3 bases, the J end by 2 bases, with 19 bases between. This CDR3 spans 17 amino acids. CDR3 residues: CASSLGPRAGGNYGYTF. Written as DNA, the CDR3 is TGTGCCAGCAGCTTGGGGCCTCGCGCCGGGGGGAACTATGGCTACACCTTC.

The V and J genes are TRBV20-1 and TRBJ2-5; 7 nucleotides align to TRBD2. Unmatched junction bases numbered 16, after V lost 5 bases and J lost 13 bases. The CDR3 sequence is 13 residues long. Germline values: CDR1 DFQATT, CDR2 SNEGSKA (reference sequence). For the CDR3, the DNA is TGCAGTGCTGCTGCGGGAAGGGAGGGTTCCCGGTACTTC. Encoded protein: CSAAAGREGSRYF.

This clonotype was detected ten times or more. This chain connects TRBV12-3 or TRBV12-4 to TRBJ1-3; D perhaps matches TRBD1 (6 bases). The CDR3 runs 16 residues. The V end was cut by 3 bases, the J end by 2 bases, with 14 bases between. The CDR3 spells CASSLYRGAAGNTIYF. The CDR3 nucleotides are TGTGCCAGCAGTTTGTACCGGGGGGCTGCTGGAAACACCATATATTTT.

This clonotype was observed a few times. The chain couples TRBV6-1 to TRBJ2-7; D is possibly TRBD1 (6 bases). Looked up from germline, CDR1 is MNHNS and CDR2 is SASEGT. Trimming left V 5 bases short and J 2 bases short, with 13 bases between. The CDR3 contains 14 residues. The CDR3 loop is CASSKPTGTYEQYF. CDR3 nucleotide sequence: TGTGCCAGCAGTAAACCAACAGGGACCTACGAGCAGTACTTC.